This entry concerns a single T cell receptor (beta chain). The same CDR3 is also encoded by other DNA sequences in this sample. Looked up from germline, CDR1 is LGHDT and CDR2 is YNNKEL (reference sequence). CDR3 size: 12 residues. The V gene lost 1 base and the J gene lost 4 bases, with 5 bases spanning the gap. This sample stems from a study of blood T cell repertoires in COVID-19. Clones were read by immunoSEQ multiplex PCR, and TCRdb kept only the in-frame ones, dropping some. The sample consists of roughly 68,000 clones, more than 70% of them appearing once. The source is a woman aged 70-85 years with acute or convalescent COVID-19. Source material: peripheral blood. The chain carries TRBV3-1 (or the pseudogene TRBV3-2) and TRBJ2-7; D ambiguous. The CDR3 region is CASSQGGYEQYF. In nucleotides, the CDR3 is TGTGCCAGCAGCCAAGGAGGATACGAGCAGTACTTC.